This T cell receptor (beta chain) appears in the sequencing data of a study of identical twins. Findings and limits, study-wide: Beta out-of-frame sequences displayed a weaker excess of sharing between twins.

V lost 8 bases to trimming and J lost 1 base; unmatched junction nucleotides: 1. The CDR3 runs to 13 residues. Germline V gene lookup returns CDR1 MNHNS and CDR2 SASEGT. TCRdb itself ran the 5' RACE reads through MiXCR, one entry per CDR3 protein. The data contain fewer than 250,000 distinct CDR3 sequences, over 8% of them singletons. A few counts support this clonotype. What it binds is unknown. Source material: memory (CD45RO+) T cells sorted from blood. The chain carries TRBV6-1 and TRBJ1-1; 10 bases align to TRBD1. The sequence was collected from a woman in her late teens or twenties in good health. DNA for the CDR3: TGTGCCAGCGGGGACAGGGGGAACACTGAAGCTTTCTTT. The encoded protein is CASGDRGNTEAFF.